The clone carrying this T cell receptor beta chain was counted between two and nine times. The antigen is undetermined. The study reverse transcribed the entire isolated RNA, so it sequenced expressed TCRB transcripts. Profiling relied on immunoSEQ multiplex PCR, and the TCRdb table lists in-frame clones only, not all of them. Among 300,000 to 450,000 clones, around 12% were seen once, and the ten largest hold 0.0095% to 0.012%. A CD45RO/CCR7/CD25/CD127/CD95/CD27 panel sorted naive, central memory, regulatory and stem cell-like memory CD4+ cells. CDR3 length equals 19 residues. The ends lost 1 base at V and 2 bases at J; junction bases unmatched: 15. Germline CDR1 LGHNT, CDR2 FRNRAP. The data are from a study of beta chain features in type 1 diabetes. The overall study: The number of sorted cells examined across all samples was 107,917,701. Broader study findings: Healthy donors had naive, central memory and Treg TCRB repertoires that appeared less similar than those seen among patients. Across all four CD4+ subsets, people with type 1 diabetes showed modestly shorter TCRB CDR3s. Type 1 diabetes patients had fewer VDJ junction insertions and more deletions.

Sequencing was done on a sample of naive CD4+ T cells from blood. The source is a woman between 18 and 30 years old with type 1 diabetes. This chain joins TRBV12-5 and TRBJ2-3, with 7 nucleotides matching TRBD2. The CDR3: CASGLASLSASGTTDTQYF. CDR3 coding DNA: TGTGCTAGTGGTTTGGCTTCCCTATCCGCTAGCGGCACCACAGATACGCAGTATTTT.